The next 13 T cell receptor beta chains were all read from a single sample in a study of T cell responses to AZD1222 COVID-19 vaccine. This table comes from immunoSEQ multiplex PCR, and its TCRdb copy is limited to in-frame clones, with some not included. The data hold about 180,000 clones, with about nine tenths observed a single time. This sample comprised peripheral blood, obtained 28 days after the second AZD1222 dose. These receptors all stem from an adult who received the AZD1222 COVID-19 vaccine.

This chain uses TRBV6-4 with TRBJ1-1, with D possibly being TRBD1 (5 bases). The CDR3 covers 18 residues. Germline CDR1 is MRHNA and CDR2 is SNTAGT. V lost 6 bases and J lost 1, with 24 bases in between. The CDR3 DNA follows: TGTGCCAGCAGCGCCTTCGGAAGATGGGGTACAGGGAACACTGAAGCTTTCTTT. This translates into CASSAFGRWGTGNTEAFF.

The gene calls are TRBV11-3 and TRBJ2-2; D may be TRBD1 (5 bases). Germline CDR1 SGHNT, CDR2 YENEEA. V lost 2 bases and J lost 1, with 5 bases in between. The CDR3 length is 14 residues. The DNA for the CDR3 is TGTGCCAGCAGCTTACAGGGGAACACCGGGGAGCTGTTTTTT. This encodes CASSLQGNTGELFF.

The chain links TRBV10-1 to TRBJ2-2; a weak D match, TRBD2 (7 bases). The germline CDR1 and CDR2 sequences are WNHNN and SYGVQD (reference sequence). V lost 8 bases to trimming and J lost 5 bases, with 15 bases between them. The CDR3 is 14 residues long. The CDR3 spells CASAKGGETGELFF. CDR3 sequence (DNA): TGCGCCAGCGCCAAAGGGGGGGAAACCGGGGAGCTGTTTTTT.

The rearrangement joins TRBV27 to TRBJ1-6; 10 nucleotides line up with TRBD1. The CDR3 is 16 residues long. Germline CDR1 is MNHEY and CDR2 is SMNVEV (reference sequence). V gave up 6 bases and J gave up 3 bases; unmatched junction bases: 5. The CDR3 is CASSLRTGGYNSPLHF. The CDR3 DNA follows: TGTGCCAGCAGCCTTCGGACAGGGGGCTATAATTCACCCCTCCACTTT.

The CDR3 is CASSFSLASYEQYF. CDR3 coding DNA: TGTGCCAGCAGCTTTAGTCTGGCGTCCTACGAGCAGTACTTC. The chain combines TRBV7-9 with TRBJ2-7; no reliable D call. Trimming removed 3 bases from V and 1 base from J, with 10 bases in between. Germline V gene lookup returns CDR1 SEHNR and CDR2 FQNEAQ (reference sequence). The CDR3 has 14 amino acids.

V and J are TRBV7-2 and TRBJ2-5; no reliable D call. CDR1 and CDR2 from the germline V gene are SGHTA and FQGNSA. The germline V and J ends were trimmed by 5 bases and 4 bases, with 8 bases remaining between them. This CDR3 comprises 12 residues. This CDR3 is CASSPAIETQYF. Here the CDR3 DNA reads TGTGCCAGCAGCCCGGCTATAGAGACCCAGTACTTC.

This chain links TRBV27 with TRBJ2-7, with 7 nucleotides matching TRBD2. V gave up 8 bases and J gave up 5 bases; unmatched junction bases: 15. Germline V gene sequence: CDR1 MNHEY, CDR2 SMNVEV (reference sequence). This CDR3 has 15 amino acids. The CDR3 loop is CASQFSGGRVHEQYF. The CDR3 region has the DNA TGTGCCAGCCAGTTCAGTGGGGGGAGGGTCCACGAGCAGTACTTC.

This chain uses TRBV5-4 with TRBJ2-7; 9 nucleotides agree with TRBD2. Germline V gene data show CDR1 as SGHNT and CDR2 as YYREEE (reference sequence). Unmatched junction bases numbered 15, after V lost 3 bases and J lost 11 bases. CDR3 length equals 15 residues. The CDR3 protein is CASSSGVTMREGKYF. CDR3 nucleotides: TGTGCCAGCAGCTCGGGAGTGACTATGCGGGAGGGCAAGTACTTC.

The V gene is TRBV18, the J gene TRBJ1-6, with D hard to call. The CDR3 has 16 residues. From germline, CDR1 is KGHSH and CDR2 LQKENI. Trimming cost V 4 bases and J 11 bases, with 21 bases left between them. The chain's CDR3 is CASSLTTNGEAAPLHF. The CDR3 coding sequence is TGTGCCAGCTCACTTACGACGAATGGGGAGGCGGCACCCCTCCACTTT.

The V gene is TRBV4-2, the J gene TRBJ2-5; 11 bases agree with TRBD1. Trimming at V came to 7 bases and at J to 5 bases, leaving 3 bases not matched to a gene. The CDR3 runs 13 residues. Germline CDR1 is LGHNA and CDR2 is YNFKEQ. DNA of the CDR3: TGTGCCAGCAAGGGGACAGGGGGGGAGACCCAGTACTTC. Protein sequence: CASKGTGGETQYF.

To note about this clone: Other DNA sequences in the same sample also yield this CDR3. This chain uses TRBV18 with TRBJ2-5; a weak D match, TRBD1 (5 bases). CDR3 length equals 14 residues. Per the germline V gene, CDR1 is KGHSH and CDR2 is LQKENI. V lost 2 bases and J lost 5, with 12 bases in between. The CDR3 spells CASSPSGAQETQYF. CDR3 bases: TGTGCCAGCTCACCAAGTGGGGCTCAGGAGACCCAGTACTTC.

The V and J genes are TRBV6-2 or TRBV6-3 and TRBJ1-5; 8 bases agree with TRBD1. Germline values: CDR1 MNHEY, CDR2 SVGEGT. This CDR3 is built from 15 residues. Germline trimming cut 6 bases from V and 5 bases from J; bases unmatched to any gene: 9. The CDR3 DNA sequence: TGTGCCAGCAGCTTCCGGGACAGGAGCTATCAGCCCCAGCATTTT. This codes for CASSFRDRSYQPQHF.

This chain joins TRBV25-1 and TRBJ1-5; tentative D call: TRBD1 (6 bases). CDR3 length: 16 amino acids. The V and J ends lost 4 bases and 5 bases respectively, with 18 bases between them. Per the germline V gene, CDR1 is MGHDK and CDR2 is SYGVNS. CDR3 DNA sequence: TGTGCCAGCAGTGGAGGAGGGGGGCTGGGATATCAGCCCCAGCATTTT. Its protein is CASSGGGGLGYQPQHF.